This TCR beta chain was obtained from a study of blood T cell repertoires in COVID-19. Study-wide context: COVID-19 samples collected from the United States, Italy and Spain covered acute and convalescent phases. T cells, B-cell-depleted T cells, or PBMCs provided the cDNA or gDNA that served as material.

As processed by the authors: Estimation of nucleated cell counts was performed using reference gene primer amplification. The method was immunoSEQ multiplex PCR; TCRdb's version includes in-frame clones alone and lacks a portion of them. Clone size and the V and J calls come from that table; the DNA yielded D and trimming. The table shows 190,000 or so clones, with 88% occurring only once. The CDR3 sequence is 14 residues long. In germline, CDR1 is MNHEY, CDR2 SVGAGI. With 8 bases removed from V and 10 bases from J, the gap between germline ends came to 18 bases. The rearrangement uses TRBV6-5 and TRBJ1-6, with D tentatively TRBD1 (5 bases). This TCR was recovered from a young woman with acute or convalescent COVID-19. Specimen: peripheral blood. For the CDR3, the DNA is TGTGCCAGCGGGGGGGGTTTCGCAACCTCACCCCTCCACTTT. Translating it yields CASGGGFATSPLHF.